The present entry profiles one T cell receptor (beta chain) with its context. The antigen remains undetermined. The entry originates in a study of cytomegalovirus exposure and HLA in healthy donors. Study findings and constraints: Rarity characterized most TCR sequences, yet some public TCRs appeared in many donors. Earlier results showed most TCR beta V segments being productive about 87% or about 30% of the time. Analysis was carried out at a later point, and it linked a missense DCLRE1C variant to TCR beta V- and J-gene trimming.

V shed 4 bases and J 4 bases; nucleotides not matched to a gene: 5. The germline V gene has CDR1 SGHDT and CDR2 YYEEEE. The length of the CDR3 is 15 residues. The PCR employed 60 Vbeta primers together with 13 Jbeta primers. This table comes from immunoSEQ multiplex PCR, and its TCRdb copy is limited to in-frame clones, with some not included. The sample consists of about 100,000 clones, around 60% of them appearing once. The clonotype originates from a man aged 25 to 40 in good health and CMV-seropositive. The chain is built from TRBV5-6 and TRBJ2-1, with 10 bases fitting TRBD1. The sample comprised PBMCs. CDR3 coding DNA: TGTGCCAGCAGCCCGGGACAGGGGTTATACAATGAGCAGTTCTTC. This sequence encodes CASSPGQGLYNEQFF.